These 31 T cell receptor beta chains originate from one sample sequenced in a study of blood T cell repertoires in COVID-19. Only in-frame clones appear in the TCRdb table, and some are missing; sequencing was by immunoSEQ multiplex PCR. The repertoire consists of 250,000 to 300,000 clones, with approximately 90% occurring once and the leading ten covering about 3%. The sequencing sample was made of peripheral blood. The receptors were gathered from a woman in her twenties or thirties with active or convalescent COVID-19.

The V gene is TRBV6-5, the J gene TRBJ2-2; 13 nucleotides agree with TRBD2. J lost 6 bases, V lost 7 bases, and 5 bases had no gene match. The CDR3 is 15 amino acids. Germline V gives CDR1 MNHEY, CDR2 SVGAGI. CDR3 region: CASNRLAGGSGELFF. In nucleotides, the CDR3 is TGTGCCAGCAATCGACTAGCGGGGGGCTCCGGGGAGCTGTTTTTT.

The V and J genes are TRBV5-4 and TRBJ2-7; 9 nucleotides line up with TRBD1. The length of the CDR3 is 17 residues. V lost 4 bases to trimming and J lost 3 bases; unmatched junction nucleotides: 14. The germline V gene has CDR1 SGHNT and CDR2 YYREEE (reference sequence). CDR3 sequence reads: CASSLTGGGKGGYEQYF. As DNA, the CDR3 is TGTGCCAGCAGCCTGACAGGGGGAGGAAAAGGGGGCTACGAGCAGTACTTC.

This chain connects TRBV15 to TRBJ2-7; 7 nucleotides agree with TRBD1. Trimming took 5 bases from V and 4 from J; bases not matched to a gene: 8. The CDR3 runs 14 residues. Germline assignment: CDR1 LNHNV and CDR2 YYDKDF (reference sequence). For the CDR3, the DNA is TGTGCCACCAGCGCCTCAGGGGGTGCTTACGAGCAGTACTTC. It is translated as CATSASGGAYEQYF. The whole variable domain, filled in from reference TRBV15 and TRBJ2-7, reads DAMVIQNPRYQVTQFGKPVTLSCSQTLNHNVMYWYQQKSSQAPKLLFHYYDKDFNNEADTPDNFQSRRPNTSFCFLDIRSPGLGDTAMYLCATSASGGAYEQYFGPGTRLTVT.

This chain joins TRBV29-1 and TRBJ2-1; 16 bases align to TRBD2. With 0 bases clipped from V and 7 bases from J, the junction kept 6 bases outside the gene matches. The germline gives CDR1 SQVTM, CDR2 ANQGSEA. This CDR3 is built from 17 residues. The CDR3 DNA reads TGCAGCGTTGAAGAAGGGACTAGCGGGGGGGCCGGGAATGAGCAGTTCTTC. It encodes CSVEEGTSGGAGNEQFF.

The chain has TRBV6-2 or TRBV6-3 and TRBJ1-4; perhaps TRBD1 as D (5 bases). CDR3 length equals 14 residues. Trimming removed 2 bases at V and 8 bases at J, with 12 bases between. Per germline, CDR1 MNHEY and CDR2 SVGEGT. The DNA of the CDR3 is TGTGCCAGCAGTTACCCACGGCAGGGCGAAAAACTGTTTTTT. It is translated as CASSYPRQGEKLFF.

The chain couples TRBV12-3 or TRBV12-4 to TRBJ1-5; D unresolved. V was shortened by 0 bases and J by 11 bases, with 8 bases between the two germline ends. The CDR3 runs to 12 residues. As DNA, the CDR3 is TGTGCCAGCAGTTTAGCGTTGAGGACCCAGCATTTT. It yields the protein CASSLALRTQHF.

The chain recombines TRBV7-2 with TRBJ2-3, with 8 nucleotides matching TRBD2. Germline V gives CDR1 SGHTA, CDR2 FQGNSA. Trimming at V came to 6 bases and at J to 0 bases, leaving 8 bases not matched to a gene. The CDR3 is 16 residues long. The CDR3 reads CASRSYGGGSTDTQYF. In DNA form, the CDR3 reads TGTGCCAGCAGATCATACGGGGGGGGAAGCACAGATACGCAGTATTTT.

V is TRBV30 and J is TRBJ1-1; 9 nucleotides align to TRBD1. There are 11 residues in the CDR3. Germline V CDR1 and CDR2: GTSNPN, SVGIG (reference sequence). J lost 10 bases, V lost 3 bases, and 3 bases had no gene match. The CDR3 loop reads CAWRTTGGAFF. Written as DNA, the CDR3 is TGTGCCTGGAGAACGACAGGGGGAGCTTTCTTT.

This clone came up a few times. The chain uses TRBV5-1 and TRBJ2-7; D perhaps matches TRBD1 (5 bases). The V gene lost 7 bases and the J gene lost 10 bases, with 18 bases spanning the gap. This CDR3 has 12 residues. Germline lookup yields CDR1 SGHRS and CDR2 YFSETQ. The CDR3 nucleotides are TGCGCCAGCCGTAGAGACAGTCATCTACAGTACTTC. Its translation is CASRRDSHLQYF.

The V call is TRBV19, the J call TRBJ1-1, with 8 bases matching TRBD1. J gave up 10 bases and V 1 base, and 8 bases lay outside the gene matches. This CDR3 contains 14 residues. CDR1 is LNHDA, CDR2 SQIVND, per germline (reference sequence). The DNA for the CDR3 is TGTGCCAGTAGTATAGGACGGGACAGGCAACGAGCTTTCTTT. It is translated as CASSIGRDRQRAFF. Together with reference TRBV19 and TRBJ1-1, the CDR3 gives the full variable domain: DGGITQSPKYLFRKEGQNVTLSCEQNLNHDAMYWYRQDPGQGLRLIYYSQIVNDFQKGDIAEGYSVSREKKESFPLTVTSAQKNPTAFYLCASSIGRDRQRAFFGQGTRLTVV.

This chain links TRBV4-3 with TRBJ2-7; D is unclear. This CDR3 region has 13 residues. Germline V gives CDR1 LGHNA, CDR2 YSLEER. Trimming cost V 1 base and J 3 bases, with 7 bases left between them. CDR3 amino acids: CASSQGAFYEQYF. As DNA, the CDR3 is TGCGCCAGCAGCCAAGGCGCCTTCTACGAGCAGTACTTC.

The J gene is TRBJ2-5, the V gene TRBV11-1; D might be TRBD1 (5 bases). Germline-derived CDR1 and CDR2 are SGHAT and FQDESV (reference sequence). The CDR3 length is 14 residues. The V and J ends lost 5 bases and 6 bases respectively, with 16 bases between them. The CDR3 reads CASSPDRIPKTQYF. The CDR3 nucleotides are TGTGCCAGCAGCCCAGACAGAATTCCTAAGACCCAGTACTTC. Looking up the rest from reference TRBV11-1 and TRBJ2-5 gives the full variable domain: EAEVAQSPRYKITEKSQAVAFWCDPISGHATLYWYRQILGQGPELLVQFQDESVVDDSQLPKDRFSAERLKGVDSTLKIQPAELGDSAMYLCASSPDRIPKTQYFGPGTRLLVL.

This chain connects TRBV6-5 to TRBJ2-1; unclear D gene. Germline V CDR1 and CDR2: MNHEY, SVGAGI. The CDR3 runs to 12 residues. Trimming cost V 6 bases and J 7 bases, with 10 bases left between them. The CDR3 here is CASRPSGNEQFF. The CDR3 nucleotides are TGTGCCAGCAGGCCGTCGGGTAATGAGCAGTTCTTC.

The chain carries TRBV27 and TRBJ2-1, with 15 bases fitting TRBD2. V was pared by 5 bases and J by 6 bases, with 8 bases of the junction left unmatched. Germline values: CDR1 MNHEY, CDR2 SMNVEV (reference sequence). The CDR3 loop spans 17 amino acids. CDR3 bases: TGTGCCAGCAGTCTCGGGACTAGCGGGGGGTCCATCAATGAGCAGTTCTTC. As protein: CASSLGTSGGSINEQFF.

The rearrangement uses TRBV5-4 and TRBJ2-3, with 10 bases identical to TRBD1. V lost 4 bases, J lost 4 bases, and 9 bases stayed unmatched. The germline gives CDR1 SGHNT, CDR2 YYREEE (reference sequence). The CDR3 consists of 16 residues. CDR3 DNA sequence: TGTGCCAGCAGCCCCGCGGACAGGGGGGGAGCAGATACGCAGTATTTT. This gives the protein CASSPADRGGADTQYF.

This clone was counted a few times. The chain joins TRBV2 to TRBJ1-1; D call uncertain. Germline assignment: CDR1 SNHLY and CDR2 FYNNEI. This CDR3 comprises 13 residues. The V gene lost 4 bases and the J gene lost 1 base, with 7 bases spanning the gap. CDR3 amino acids: CASSAQENTEAFF. The CDR3 DNA is TGTGCCAGCAGTGCCCAGGAGAACACTGAAGCTTTCTTT.

V usage is TRBV7-3 and J usage is TRBJ1-6; D gene unclear. Trimming removed 1 base from V and 11 bases from J, with 3 bases in between. CDR3 size: 11 residues. Looked up from germline, CDR1 is SGHTA and CDR2 is FQGTGA. For the CDR3, the DNA is TGTGCCAGCAGCTTAATAGCACCCCTCCACTTT. Residues: CASSLIAPLHF.

V usage is TRBV4-3 and J usage is TRBJ1-3, with a possible D match to TRBD1 (5 bases). The V end was cut by 3 bases, the J end by 1 base, with 10 bases between. CDR1 is LGHNA, CDR2 YSLEER, per germline. This CDR3 comprises 15 residues. The DNA for the CDR3 is TGCGCCAGCAGCCAGGCACAGGCTTCTGGAAACACCATATATTTT. This encodes CASSQAQASGNTIYF.

The chain employs TRBV11-2 and TRBJ2-1; 10 bases fit TRBD2. Looked up from germline, CDR1 is SGHAT and CDR2 is FQNNGV. V trimming: 6 bases; J trimming: 7 bases; junction bases outside the gene matches: 6. CDR3 length equals 14 residues. CDR3 DNA: TGTGCCAGCAGTTCTCTGACTAGCGGGAATGAGCAGTTCTTC. This translates into CASSSLTSGNEQFF.

The rearrangement uses TRBV7-8 and TRBJ1-4; D remains ambiguous. With 5 bases removed from V and 7 bases from J, the gap between germline ends came to 17 bases. The CDR3 is 15 residues long. CDR1 is SGHVS, CDR2 FQNEAQ, per germline. The CDR3 region has the DNA TGTGCCAGCAGCGAAGACCGTGGTGGAGGTGAAAAACTGTTTTTT. This sequence encodes CASSEDRGGGEKLFF.

This chain joins TRBV3-1 (or the pseudogene TRBV3-2) and TRBJ1-2; D is possibly TRBD1 (6 bases). Germline values: CDR1 LGHDT, CDR2 YNNKEL (reference sequence). The CDR3 is 14 amino acids. The ends were cut back, 4 bases at V and 7 bases at J, with 16 bases in the middle. CDR3 loop: CASSPQQGMGGYTF. The CDR3 DNA reads TGTGCCAGCAGCCCCCAACAGGGTATGGGTGGCTACACCTTC.

This chain connects TRBV7-3 to TRBJ1-1; possible D gene TRBD1, 5 bases. Trimming stripped 4 bases from V and 5 bases from J, with 11 bases between. The CDR3 is made up of 13 amino acids. The V gene's germline CDR1 is SGHTA and CDR2 FQGTGA. In DNA form, the CDR3 reads TGTGCCAGCAGCTATCTTAAGGGGACTGAAGCTTTCTTT. Its protein is CASSYLKGTEAFF. Variable domain in full (rest from reference TRBV7-3 and TRBJ1-1): GAGVSQTPSNKVTEKGKYVELRCDPISGHTALYWYRQSLGQGPEFLIYFQGTGAADDSGLPNDRFFAVRPEGSVSTLKIQRTERGDSAVYLCASSYLKGTEAFFGQGTRLTVV.

The genes are TRBV18 and TRBJ1-4; D is unclear. The V gene's germline CDR1 is KGHSH and CDR2 LQKENI. V gave up 4 bases and J gave up 3 bases, with 12 bases separating them. The CDR3 is 15 amino acids. The CDR3 protein is CASSLHPGSNEKLFF. In nucleotides, the CDR3 is TGTGCCAGCTCACTCCACCCGGGGTCTAATGAAAAACTGTTTTTT.

With respect to this clone: The sample contains more than one DNA sequence encoding this CDR3. The chain uses TRBV19 and TRBJ2-2; possibly TRBD2 for D (6 bases). Trimming cost V 1 base and J 5 bases, with 11 bases left between them. Germline V lookup: CDR1 LNHDA, CDR2 SQIVND (reference sequence). The CDR3 sequence is 15 residues long. CDR3 bases: TGTGCCAGTAGTATAGGGGGGGTGCGGACCGGGGAGCTGTTTTTT. Amino acids: CASSIGGVRTGELFF.

The rearrangement joins TRBV19 to TRBJ1-1; TRBD1 is a possible D gene (6 bases). The ends were cut back, 3 bases at V and 11 bases at J, with 10 bases in the middle. Germline V gives CDR1 LNHDA, CDR2 SQIVND (reference sequence). This CDR3 region has 11 residues. The chain's CDR3 is CASSMGAGAFF. For the CDR3, the DNA is TGTGCCAGTAGTATGGGGGCTGGGGCTTTCTTT.

The chain uses TRBV9 and TRBJ1-6, with 7 bases aligning to TRBD1. The J segment lost 8 bases and the V segment lost 3 bases, leaving 8 bases of the junction unmatched. Germline loops: CDR1 SGDLS, CDR2 YYNGEE. The CDR3 has 15 amino acids. In DNA form, the CDR3 reads TGTGCCAGCAGCGCCTCCGGGACAGCCGATTCACCCCTCCACTTT. Encoded protein: CASSASGTADSPLHF.

This rearrangement joins TRBV27 to TRBJ1-6; possibly TRBD1 for D (5 bases). The CDR3 is made up of 14 amino acids. Per germline, CDR1 MNHEY and CDR2 SMNVEV (reference sequence). V dropped 7 bases and J dropped 6 bases, with 13 bases sitting between them. The CDR3 DNA reads as TGTGCCAGCACCCGTAGACAGAGTAATTCACCCCTCCACTTT. Translated: CASTRRQSNSPLHF.

The chain employs TRBV7-9 and TRBJ1-2; 8 bases match TRBD1. The J segment lost 6 bases and the V segment lost 5 bases, leaving 2 bases of the junction unmatched. The length of the CDR3 is 12 residues. Germline V gene data show CDR1 as SEHNR and CDR2 as FQNEAQ (reference sequence). In nucleotides, the CDR3 is TGTGCCAGCAGCCCACAGGGGGATGGCTACACCTTC. Its translation: CASSPQGDGYTF. The full variable domain, its missing parts supplied by reference TRBV7-9 and TRBJ1-2, is DTGVSQNPRHKITKRGQNVTFRCDPISEHNRLYWYRQTLGQGPEFLTYFQNEAQLEKSRLLSDRFSAERPKGSFSTLEIQRTEQGDSAMYLCASSPQGDGYTFGSGTRLTVV.

This clone has just a few counts. The V gene is TRBV19, the J gene TRBJ1-5, with 10 bases matching TRBD1. CDR1 and CDR2 (germline): LNHDA, SQIVND (reference sequence). The CDR3 runs 16 residues. The CDR3 loop reads CGENPGTGDLNQPQHF. CDR3 DNA sequence: TGTGGCGAAAACCCTGGGACAGGGGATCTTAATCAGCCCCAGCATTTT.

The chain couples TRBV18 to TRBJ1-5, with D possibly TRBD1 on 5 matching bases. CDR1 KGHSH and CDR2 LQKENI come from the germline V gene. This CDR3 has 16 amino acids. V lost 6 bases and J 0 bases, leaving 15 bases between the germline ends. CDR3 region: CASSPGRSDSNQPQHF. In DNA, the CDR3 is TGTGCCAGCTCTCCAGGGAGGTCGGATAGCAATCAGCCCCAGCATTTT. Together with reference TRBV18 and TRBJ1-5, the CDR3 gives the full variable domain: NAGVMQNPRHLVRRRGQEARLRCSPMKGHSHVYWYRQLPEEGLKFMVYLQKENIIDESGMPKERFSAEFPKEGPSILRIQQVVRGDSAAYFCASSPGRSDSNQPQHFGDGTRLSIL.

This clone has just a few counts. The V gene is TRBV25-1, the J gene TRBJ1-2; 11 bases align to TRBD1. Per germline, CDR1 MGHDK and CDR2 SYGVNS. There are 13 residues in the CDR3. The trim removed 5 bases at V and 8 bases at J, leaving 4 bases unmatched. The CDR3 bases are TGTGCCAGCAGTCAGGGACAGGGGGGGGGCTACACCTTC. This sequence encodes CASSQGQGGGYTF.